A single sample gave rise to the 29 T cell receptor beta chains below, sequenced in a study of blood T cell repertoires in COVID-19. The table came from immunoSEQ multiplex PCR; TCRdb's copy has only in-frame clones and leaves some out. The sample has 280,000 or so clones, roughly 85% seen once; the top ten hold 6% to 7%. Input material: PBMCs or T cells enriched from blood (not recorded which). The origin of the receptors is a woman aged 40 to 50 who had recovered from COVID-19.

This clone was found many times. The chain employs TRBV14 and TRBJ1-4, with a possible D match to TRBD1 (5 bases). CDR1 is SGHDN, CDR2 FVKESK, per germline. The CDR3 spans 14 residues. Trimming shortened V by 4 bases and J by 3 bases, and 9 bases separated the two germline ends. The DNA of the CDR3 is TGTGCCAGCAGCCGACAGTATGCTAATGAAAAACTGTTTTTT. This sequence encodes CASSRQYANEKLFF.

The rearrangement links TRBV28 to TRBJ1-1; perhaps TRBD1 as D (5 bases). This CDR3 is 13 amino acids long. Germline CDR1 reads MDHEN; CDR2 reads SYDVKM. The V end was cut by 5 bases, the J end by 8 bases, with 15 bases between. This chain's CDR3 is CASSPGARVEAFF. As DNA, the CDR3 is TGTGCCAGCAGTCCGGGCGCCAGGGTCGAAGCTTTCTTT.

Here the CDR3 reads CASSPWTGDTQYF. Here the CDR3 DNA reads TGTGCCAGCAGCCCCTGGACAGGAGATACGCAGTATTTT. The V gene is TRBV14, the J gene TRBJ2-3; 7 bases are shared with TRBD1. The CDR3 contains 13 residues. Germline V gives CDR1 SGHDN, CDR2 FVKESK. J lost 5 bases, V lost 4 bases, and 3 bases had no gene match.

This clone was recorded only once. The chain carries TRBV6-5 and TRBJ2-5; TRBD1 agrees at 9 bases. The germline V gene encodes CDR1 MNHEY and CDR2 SVGAGI. The CDR3 runs 15 residues. V gave up 6 bases and J gave up 0 bases; unmatched junction bases: 5. CDR3 sequence: CASRRDRAYQETQYF. The CDR3 DNA follows: TGTGCCAGCAGAAGGGACAGGGCATACCAAGAGACCCAGTACTTC.

The chain uses TRBV27 and TRBJ1-1; 9 bases align to TRBD1. From germline, CDR1 is MNHEY and CDR2 SMNVEV (reference sequence). The trim removed 10 bases at V and 1 base at J, leaving 16 bases unmatched. This CDR3 contains 17 residues. The CDR3 here is CATRNHRGRQGNTEAFF. CDR3 coding DNA: TGTGCCACCCGCAATCACAGGGGGCGGCAGGGGAACACTGAAGCTTTCTTT.

This clone came up a few times. The chain links TRBV6-5 to TRBJ2-7; D possibly corresponds to TRBD1 (5 bases). Trimming cost V 5 bases and J 4 bases, with 12 bases left between them. Germline CDR1 and CDR2: MNHEY and SVGAGI. The CDR3 sequence is 13 residues long. The CDR3 is CASSPSTDYEQYF. The CDR3 nucleotides read TGTGCCAGCAGTCCCTCGACAGATTACGAGCAGTACTTC.

In this sample, this clone turned up a few times. This chain connects TRBV6-2 or TRBV6-3 to TRBJ2-5; a weak D match, TRBD1 (6 bases). This CDR3 has 15 amino acids. Germline CDR1 is MNHEY and CDR2 is SVGEGT. V lost 1 base, J lost 1 base, and 10 bases lay in between. CDR3 in DNA: TGTGCCAGCAGTTACTTCAGGGGCCGCCAAGAGACCCAGTACTTC. Translation: CASSYFRGRQETQYF.

This chain uses TRBV24-1 with TRBJ2-1, with D possibly matching TRBD2 (5 bases). V was cut by 7 bases and J by 0 bases, with 12 bases left in between. Per germline, CDR1 KGHDR and CDR2 SFDVKD. This CDR3 is built from 15 residues. The CDR3 coding sequence is TGTGCCACCAGCCCCCCGGGAAACTCCTACAATGAGCAGTTCTTC. Its translation is CATSPPGNSYNEQFF.

The chain links TRBV5-1 to TRBJ1-1; 8 nucleotides match TRBD1. The germline V gene encodes CDR1 SGHRS and CDR2 YFSETQ. The V and J ends lost 3 bases and 1 base, in that order; junction bases with no gene match: 5. The CDR3 is 15 amino acids. The CDR3 region has the DNA TGCGCCAGCAGCTCGCAGGGGGCGCGGAACACTGAAGCTTTCTTT. Protein: CASSSQGARNTEAFF.

This clone was detected a few times. V usage is TRBV10-1 and J usage is TRBJ2-7; 7 nucleotides line up with TRBD2. Trimming removed 6 bases from V and 6 bases from J; junction bases left unmatched: 14. CDR3 size: 15 residues. Germline values: CDR1 WNHNN, CDR2 SYGVQD (reference sequence). CDR3 bases: TGCGCCAGCAGCGAACCAGGTCGCGGCGGGAGCGAGCAGTACTTC. This encodes CASSEPGRGGSEQYF.

This chain links TRBV7-2 with TRBJ2-5, with D possibly TRBD2 on 5 matching bases. The CDR3 sequence is 14 residues long. With 4 bases removed from V and 4 bases from J, the gap between germline ends came to 13 bases. Germline V gene sequence: CDR1 SGHTA, CDR2 FQGNSA. DNA for the CDR3: TGTGCCAGCAGCTCTAAGAGAGGGCGAGAGACCCAGTACTTC. This sequence encodes CASSSKRGRETQYF.

This sequence joins TRBV30 and TRBJ1-5; tentative D call: TRBD1 (5 bases). V dropped 3 bases and J dropped 4 bases, with 10 bases sitting between them. The germline gives CDR1 GTSNPN, CDR2 SVGIG (reference sequence). This CDR3 is built from 13 residues. As DNA, the CDR3 is TGTGCCTGGAGGGAAGGGGCGAATCAGCCCCAGCATTTT. This sequence encodes CAWREGANQPQHF.

This clone was recorded once. The genes are TRBV7-3 and TRBJ2-1; 8 bases are shared with TRBD2. After removal of 1 base from V and 7 bases from J, the junction contained 6 bases not matched to a gene. The V gene's germline CDR1 is SGHTA and CDR2 FQGTGA. The CDR3 is 15 amino acids. The CDR3 DNA follows: TGTGCCAGCAGCTTAATCCTAGCGGGCGCTAATGAGCAGTTCTTC. Its protein product is CASSLILAGANEQFF.

The chain employs TRBV7-2 and TRBJ1-3; a possible D gene is TRBD1 (6 bases). CDR1 and CDR2 from the germline V gene are SGHTA and FQGNSA. This CDR3 contains 16 residues. With 5 bases removed from V and 0 bases from J, the gap between germline ends came to 14 bases. The CDR3: CASSRASGASGNTIYF. The CDR3 DNA sequence: TGTGCCAGCAGCCGCGCCTCAGGGGCCTCTGGAAACACCATATATTTT.

The V and J genes are TRBV7-3 and TRBJ2-1; D not certain. V lost 1 base to trimming and J lost 0 bases, with 7 bases between them. The CDR3 is 15 amino acids. Looked up from germline, CDR1 is SGHTA and CDR2 is FQGTGA. The CDR3 protein is CASSLMASSYNEQFF. The CDR3, as DNA: TGTGCCAGCAGCTTAATGGCAAGCTCCTACAATGAGCAGTTCTTC. The whole variable domain, filled in from reference TRBV7-3 and TRBJ2-1, reads GAGVSQTPSNKVTEKGKYVELRCDPISGHTALYWYRQSLGQGPEFLIYFQGTGAADDSGLPNDRFFAVRPEGSVSTLKIQRTERGDSAVYLCASSLMASSYNEQFFGPGTRLTVL.

J is TRBJ2-5 and V is TRBV7-9; D may be TRBD2 (5 bases). Germline V gene lookup returns CDR1 SEHNR and CDR2 FQNEAQ (reference sequence). Trimming cost V 3 bases and J 2 bases, with 13 bases left between them. The CDR3 is 15 amino acids. The CDR3 DNA reads as TGTGCCAGCAGCTTCTCTGGTCCGGGACAAGAGACCCAGTACTTC. Translation gives CASSFSGPGQETQYF.

The V and J genes are TRBV19 and TRBJ2-1; 11 bases are a match to TRBD2. Per the germline V gene, CDR1 is LNHDA and CDR2 is SQIVND (reference sequence). The CDR3 totals 18 residues. V trimming: 7 bases; J trimming: 0 bases; junction bases outside the gene matches: 11. CDR3 DNA: TGTGCCAGTAAAACTGGGACTAGCGGACCAAGCTCCTACAATGAGCAGTTCTTC. It is translated as CASKTGTSGPSSYNEQFF.

This chain connects TRBV18 to TRBJ1-1, with TRBD1 matching 7 bases. The CDR3 is 14 residues long. The germline V gene has CDR1 KGHSH and CDR2 LQKENI. The V segment lost 5 bases and the J segment 6 bases; nucleotides outside the gene matches: 9. Here the CDR3 reads CASSFGQEYSEAFF. The CDR3 DNA reads as TGTGCCAGCTCATTTGGACAGGAATATTCTGAAGCTTTCTTT.

The CDR3, as DNA: TGTGCCAGCAGCTTAGATCTAACAGGGTTCTTTGGCTACACCTTC. As protein: CASSLDLTGFFGYTF. The chain carries TRBV11-2 and TRBJ1-2; D is perhaps TRBD1 (6 bases). V gave up 0 bases and J gave up 7 bases, with 15 bases separating them. This CDR3 comprises 15 residues. Germline V CDR1 and CDR2: SGHAT, FQNNGV. The full variable domain, with the rest looked up from reference TRBV11-2 and TRBJ1-2, is EAGVAQSPRYKIIEKRQSVAFWCNPISGHATLYWYQQILGQGPKLLIQFQNNGVVDDSQLPKDRFSAERLKGVDSTLKIQPAKLEDSAVYLCASSLDLTGFFGYTFGSGTRLTVV.

The J gene is TRBJ2-7, the V gene TRBV5-5, with 8 bases that match TRBD2. This CDR3 contains 13 residues. With 2 bases clipped from V and 3 bases from J, the junction kept 1 base outside the gene matches. CDR1 and CDR2 from the germline V gene are SGHKS and YYEKEE (reference sequence). The CDR3 sequence is CASSFSGDYEQYF. The CDR3 coding sequence is TGTGCCAGCAGCTTTAGCGGGGACTACGAGCAGTACTTC.

The chain joins TRBV12-3 or TRBV12-4 to TRBJ1-2; TRBD1 agrees at 9 bases. The CDR3 covers 13 residues. Trimming at V came to 4 bases and at J to 6 bases, leaving 3 bases not matched to a gene. The CDR3 DNA reads as TGTGCCAGCAGTTACACAGGGGGCAATGGCTACACCTTC. Encoded protein: CASSYTGGNGYTF.

V and J are TRBV28 and TRBJ1-2; D unresolved. Germline V gene lookup returns CDR1 MDHEN and CDR2 SYDVKM. V lost 6 bases and J lost 4, with 12 bases in between. The CDR3 loop spans 13 amino acids. For the CDR3, the DNA is TGTGCCAGCAGCCCGCCTATGTTCTATGGCTACACCTTC. Amino acid sequence: CASSPPMFYGYTF.

This clone was recorded once. The chain carries TRBV5-6 and TRBJ2-7; 7 bases align to TRBD1. Trimming cost V 2 bases and J 3 bases; bases outside gene matches: 11. CDR3 size: 16 residues. CDR1 is SGHDT, CDR2 YYEEEE, per germline. CDR3 bases: TGTGCCAGCAGCTTAGGTTGGACAGGAGCGATCTACGAGCAGTACTTC. This sequence encodes CASSLGWTGAIYEQYF.

The chain is built from TRBV18 and TRBJ1-6; 7 nucleotides align to TRBD1. Germline trimming cut 1 base from V and 7 bases from J; bases unmatched to any gene: 4. Germline CDR1 KGHSH, CDR2 LQKENI. The CDR3 contains 15 residues. The CDR3 is CASSPRQGLNSPLHF. The CDR3 nucleotides are TGTGCCAGCTCACCACGACAGGGCCTAAATTCACCCCTCCACTTT.

The V call is TRBV7-9, the J call TRBJ2-2; TRBD1 matches 8 bases. The CDR3 loop spans 18 amino acids. Germline V gene lookup returns CDR1 SEHNR and CDR2 FQNEAQ (reference sequence). V shed 5 bases, J shed 2 bases, and the junction held 13 bases outside the gene matches. The CDR3 here is CASSQRTGIAPNTGELFF. CDR3 DNA sequence: TGTGCCAGCAGCCAAAGGACAGGGATCGCCCCCAACACCGGGGAGCTGTTTTTT.

The CDR3 sequence is CSANTGEKLFF. The CDR3 coding sequence is TGCAGCGCCAATACCGGTGAAAAACTGTTTTTT. The chain uses TRBV29-1 and TRBJ1-4; D gene uncertain. Germline assignment: CDR1 SQVTM and CDR2 ANQGSEA. There are 11 residues in the CDR3. V dropped 7 bases and J dropped 7 bases, with 10 bases sitting between them.

The V gene is TRBV5-1, the J gene TRBJ2-1; D may be TRBD2 (5 bases). V lost 5 bases and J lost 3, with 21 bases in between. The CDR3 runs to 17 residues. Looked up from germline, CDR1 is SGHRS and CDR2 is YFSETQ. As DNA, the CDR3 is TGCGCCAGCAGGAGATTGAGAGGACTCGTGAACTACAATGAGCAGTTCTTC. It encodes CASRRLRGLVNYNEQFF.

The chain recombines TRBV7-9 with TRBJ2-3; D might be TRBD2 (6 bases). With 3 bases removed from V and 1 base from J, the gap between germline ends came to 14 bases. This CDR3 is 16 amino acids long. Germline assignment: CDR1 SEHNR and CDR2 FQNEAQ (reference sequence). The CDR3 reads CASSFGGKRRTDTQYF. The DNA for the CDR3 is TGTGCCAGCAGCTTTGGCGGGAAACGCCGCACAGATACGCAGTATTTT.

This rearrangement joins TRBV2 to TRBJ1-2, with D unclear. Trimming took 3 bases from V and 5 from J, leaving 16 bases between them. This CDR3 comprises 15 residues. Per germline, CDR1 SNHLY and CDR2 FYNNEI. In DNA form, the CDR3 reads TGTGCCAGCAGTGACTGGACTCCTAGAGAGTATGGCTACACCTTC. Protein: CASSDWTPREYGYTF.